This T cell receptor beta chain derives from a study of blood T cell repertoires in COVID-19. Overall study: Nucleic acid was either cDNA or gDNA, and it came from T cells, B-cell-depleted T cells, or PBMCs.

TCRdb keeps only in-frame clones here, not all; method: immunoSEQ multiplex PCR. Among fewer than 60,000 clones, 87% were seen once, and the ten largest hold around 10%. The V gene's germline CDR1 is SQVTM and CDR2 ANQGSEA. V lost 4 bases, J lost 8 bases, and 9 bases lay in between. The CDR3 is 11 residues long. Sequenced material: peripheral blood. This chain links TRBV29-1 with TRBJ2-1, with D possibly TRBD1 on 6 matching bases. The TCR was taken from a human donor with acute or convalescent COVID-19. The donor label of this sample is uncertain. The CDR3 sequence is CSVARGDEQFF. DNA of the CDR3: TGCAGCGTTGCCAGGGGAGATGAGCAGTTCTTC.